This passage covers 18 T cell receptor beta chains from one sample sequenced in a study of vaccination effects on CD4 cells after COVID-19. Before any sequencing was done, the ViraFEST assay used viral peptide pools to expand antigen-specific CD4+ T cells. The authors isolated CD4+ T cells after around nine days of culture. According to PCR results, the person was infected with SARS-CoV-2 between March and December 2020. The repertoire was sequenced with immunoSEQ multiplex PCR; TCRdb's copy has only in-frame clones and lacks some. The sample shows approximately 26,000 clones, approximately 69% of them seen only once. These receptors are not linked to any known antigen. The sample was CD4+ T cells from PBMCs cultured with SARS-CoV-2 spike peptides, taken before COVID-19 vaccination. The receptors originated from a human donor who had a prior SARS-CoV-2 infection.

CDR3 bases: TGTGCCAGTAGTATCCTCGGGGGTTATCAGCCCCAGCATTTT. It yields the protein CASSILGGYQPQHF. The chain uses TRBV19 and TRBJ1-5; D is possibly TRBD1 (5 bases). V lost 3 bases and J lost 5, with 11 bases in between. The germline V gene encodes CDR1 LNHDA and CDR2 SQIVND (reference sequence). This CDR3 is built from 14 residues.

This clone has more than one count but fewer than ten. CDR3 nucleotide sequence: TGTGCCAGCAGACTCGGGACGGGCTATGGCTACACCTTC. Its protein is CASRLGTGYGYTF. V gene TRBV7-9 combines with J gene TRBJ1-2, with D possibly TRBD1 on 5 matching bases. CDR1 SEHNR and CDR2 FQNEAQ come from the germline V gene (reference sequence). V lost 6 bases, J lost 4 bases, and 12 bases lay in between. This CDR3 contains 13 residues.

V gene TRBV12-3 or TRBV12-4 combines with J gene TRBJ1-1; D may be TRBD1 (6 bases). The CDR3 has 13 residues. Trimming removed 6 bases from V and 0 bases from J, with 8 bases in between. The CDR3 DNA reads TGTGCCAGCAGCGGACAGTTGAACACTGAAGCTTTCTTT. This gives the protein CASSGQLNTEAFF.

This chain connects TRBV27 to TRBJ2-2, with D possibly being TRBD1 or TRBD2 (5 bases each). The germline CDR1 and CDR2 sequences are MNHEY and SMNVEV (reference sequence). Trimming removed 3 bases from V and 5 bases from J, with 16 bases in between. There are 16 residues in the CDR3. The CDR3: CASSFWGRGETGELFF. In nucleotides, the CDR3 is TGTGCCAGCAGTTTTTGGGGGAGAGGAGAGACCGGGGAGCTGTTTTTT.

The chain is built from TRBV7-2 and TRBJ2-5, with D hard to call. The V and J ends lost 4 bases and 4 bases respectively, with 13 bases between them. The length of the CDR3 is 14 residues. Germline CDR1 SGHTA, CDR2 FQGNSA. This CDR3 is CASSSTTVRETQYF. CDR3 coding DNA: TGTGCCAGCAGCTCAACGACGGTGAGAGAGACCCAGTACTTC.

This chain links TRBV5-1 with TRBJ2-3; the match to TRBD2 covers 11 bases. The J segment lost 2 bases and the V segment lost 0 bases, leaving 2 bases of the junction unmatched. CDR3 length: 16 residues. CDR1 SGHRS and CDR2 YFSETQ come from the germline V gene. This CDR3 reads CASSLGLAGPTDTQYF. The CDR3 coding sequence is TGCGCCAGCAGCTTGGGACTAGCGGGGCCCACAGATACGCAGTATTTT.

V is TRBV9 and J is TRBJ1-1; tentatively, D is TRBD1 (6 bases). Per the germline V gene, CDR1 is SGDLS and CDR2 is YYNGEE. This CDR3 spans 16 amino acids. Trimming left V 3 bases short and J 4 bases short, with 19 bases between. CDR3 DNA: TGTGCCAGCAGCGCCCATGGGGGGGGCGGTGGCACTGAAGCTTTCTTT. Protein: CASSAHGGGGGTEAFF.

This clone was counted once. The rearrangement uses TRBV5-1 and TRBJ2-7; the match to TRBD2 covers 11 bases. The CDR3 consists of 15 residues. Germline lookup yields CDR1 SGHRS and CDR2 YFSETQ. After removal of 3 bases from V and 5 bases from J, the junction contained 7 bases not matched to a gene. The CDR3 loop reads CASSSRSGGGHEQYF. The CDR3 DNA sequence: TGCGCCAGCAGCTCGCGTAGCGGGGGGGGCCACGAGCAGTACTTC.

The CDR3 DNA is TGCGCCAGCAGCTTGGGTCCTGCGGGGCAAGGTGAGCAGTTCTTC. It specifies CASSLGPAGQGEQFF. J is TRBJ2-1 and V is TRBV5-1; tentative D call: TRBD2 (6 bases). Per germline, CDR1 SGHRS and CDR2 YFSETQ. The V gene lost 0 bases and the J gene lost 9 bases, with 16 bases spanning the gap. The CDR3 loop spans 15 amino acids.

The rearrangement links TRBV3-1 (or the pseudogene TRBV3-2) to TRBJ2-7, with 7 nucleotides matching TRBD1. The CDR3 is 14 residues long. Germline CDR1 LGHDT, CDR2 YNNKEL (reference sequence). Trimming removed 7 bases from V and 2 bases from J; junction bases left unmatched: 8. The CDR3, as DNA: TGTGCCAGCACCCTGACAGGGTTCACCTACGAGCAGTACTTC. Translated, it gives CASTLTGFTYEQYF.

This chain links TRBV7-8 with TRBJ2-7; D remains ambiguous. The CDR3 runs to 13 residues. Trimming removed 5 bases at V and 0 bases at J, with 8 bases between. The germline CDR1 and CDR2 sequences are SGHVS and FQNEAQ. DNA for the CDR3: TGTGCCAGCAGCAGACACTTCTCCTACGAGCAGTACTTC. This gives the protein CASSRHFSYEQYF.

The chain links TRBV4-2 to TRBJ2-3; 10 bases line up with TRBD2. This CDR3 contains 16 residues. J gave up 6 bases and V 0 bases, and 6 bases lay outside the gene matches. Germline lookup yields CDR1 LGHNA and CDR2 YNFKEQ. CDR3 DNA sequence: TGTGCCAGCAGCCAAGATCTAGCGGGAGATCTCGATACGCAGTATTTT. Protein product: CASSQDLAGDLDTQYF.

The V gene is TRBV5-1, the J gene TRBJ2-5; perhaps TRBD1 as D (6 bases). Germline CDR1 reads SGHRS; CDR2 reads YFSETQ. This CDR3 has 16 amino acids. Trimming took 0 bases from V and 4 from J, leaving 16 bases between them. CDR3 DNA sequence: TGCGCCAGCAGCTTGGAGGGGCTGGGGGCTCGAGAGACCCAGTACTTC. It specifies CASSLEGLGARETQYF.

The chain joins TRBV7-2 to TRBJ1-2; D might be TRBD1 (6 bases). V was trimmed by 3 bases and J by 8 bases, leaving 16 bases between them. Germline lookup yields CDR1 SGHTA and CDR2 FQGNSA. This CDR3 contains 14 residues. CDR3 sequence: CASSFGYRGGGYTF. The CDR3 coding sequence is TGTGCCAGCAGCTTTGGATATCGGGGGGGCGGCTACACCTTC.

This clone came up a few times. This chain connects TRBV7-3 to TRBJ2-2, with 7 positions matching TRBD2. The CDR3 spans 14 residues. Germline V CDR1 and CDR2: SGHTA, FQGTGA. V lost 5 bases and J lost 4; bases outside the gene matches: 4. The CDR3: CASSPGTTTGELFF. DNA of the CDR3: TGTGCCAGCAGCCCCGGGACTACCACCGGGGAGCTGTTTTTT.

The chain recombines TRBV7-2 with TRBJ2-7; 13 positions agree with TRBD2. Per the germline V gene, CDR1 is SGHTA and CDR2 is FQGNSA. V was clipped by 4 bases and J by 5 bases; unmatched bases: 8. There are 16 residues in the CDR3. CDR3 sequence: CASSSQGLAGWDEQYF. CDR3 in DNA: TGTGCCAGCAGCTCTCAGGGACTAGCGGGGTGGGACGAGCAGTACTTC.

The chain couples TRBV7-9 to TRBJ2-3, with D hard to call. This CDR3 comprises 14 residues. Germline V gives CDR1 SEHNR, CDR2 FQNEAQ (reference sequence). The V gene lost 5 bases and the J gene lost 0 bases, with 9 bases spanning the gap. CDR3 region: CASSPRRSTDTQYF. In DNA form, the CDR3 reads TGTGCCAGCAGCCCTCGACGGAGCACAGATACGCAGTATTTT.

The genes are TRBV5-4 and TRBJ2-3, with D tentatively TRBD2 (6 bases). The CDR3 extends over 14 amino acids. CDR1 is SGHNT, CDR2 YYREEE, per germline (reference sequence). Trimming cost V 4 bases and J 2 bases, with 11 bases left between them. The CDR3 coding sequence is TGTGCCAGCAGCCGGGAGTCCCACACAGATACGCAGTATTTT. This gives the protein CASSRESHTDTQYF. Full variable domain (missing parts from reference TRBV5-4 and TRBJ2-3): ETGVTQSPTHLIKTRGQQVTLRCSSQSGHNTVSWYQQALGQGPQFIFQYYREEENGRGNFPPRFSGLQFPNYSSELNVNALELDDSALYLCASSRESHTDTQYFGPGTRLTVL.